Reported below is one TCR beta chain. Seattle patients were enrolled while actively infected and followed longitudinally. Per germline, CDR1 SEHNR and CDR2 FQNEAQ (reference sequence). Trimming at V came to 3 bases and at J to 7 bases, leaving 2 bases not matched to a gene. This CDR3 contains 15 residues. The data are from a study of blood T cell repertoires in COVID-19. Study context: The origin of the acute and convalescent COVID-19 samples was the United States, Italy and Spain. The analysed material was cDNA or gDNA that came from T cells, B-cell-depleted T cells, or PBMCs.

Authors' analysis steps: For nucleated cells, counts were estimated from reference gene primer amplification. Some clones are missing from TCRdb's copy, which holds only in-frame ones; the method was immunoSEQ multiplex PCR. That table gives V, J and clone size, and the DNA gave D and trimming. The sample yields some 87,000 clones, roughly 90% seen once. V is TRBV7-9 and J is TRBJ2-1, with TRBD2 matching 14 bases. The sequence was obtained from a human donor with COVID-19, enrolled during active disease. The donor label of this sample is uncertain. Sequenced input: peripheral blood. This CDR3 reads CASSFGLAGGNEQFF. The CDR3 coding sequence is TGTGCCAGCAGCTTTGGACTAGCGGGGGGTAATGAGCAGTTCTTC. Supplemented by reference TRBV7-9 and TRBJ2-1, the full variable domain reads DTGVSQNPRHKITKRGQNVTFRCDPISEHNRLYWYRQTLGQGPEFLTYFQNEAQLEKSRLLSDRFSAERPKGSFSTLEIQRTEQGDSAMYLCASSFGLAGGNEQFFGPGTRLTVL.